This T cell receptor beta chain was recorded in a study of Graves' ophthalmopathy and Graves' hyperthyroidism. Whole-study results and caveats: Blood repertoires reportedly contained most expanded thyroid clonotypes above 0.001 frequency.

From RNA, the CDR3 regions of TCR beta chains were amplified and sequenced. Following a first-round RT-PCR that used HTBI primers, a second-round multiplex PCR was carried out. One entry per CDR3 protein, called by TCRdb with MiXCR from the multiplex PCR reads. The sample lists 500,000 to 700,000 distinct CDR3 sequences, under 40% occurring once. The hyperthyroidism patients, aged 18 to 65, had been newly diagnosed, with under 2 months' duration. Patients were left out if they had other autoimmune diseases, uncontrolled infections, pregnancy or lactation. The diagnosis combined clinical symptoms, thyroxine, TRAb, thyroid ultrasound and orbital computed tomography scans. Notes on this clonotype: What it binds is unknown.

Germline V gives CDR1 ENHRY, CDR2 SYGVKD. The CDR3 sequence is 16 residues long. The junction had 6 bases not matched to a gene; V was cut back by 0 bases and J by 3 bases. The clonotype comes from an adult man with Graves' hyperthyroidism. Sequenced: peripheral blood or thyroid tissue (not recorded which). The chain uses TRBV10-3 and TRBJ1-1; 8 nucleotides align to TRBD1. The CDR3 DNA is TGTGCCATCAGTGAGTCTATACAGGGGGAAGACACTGAAGCTTTCTTT. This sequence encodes CAISESIQGEDTEAFF.